This TCR beta chain originates from a study of cytomegalovirus exposure and HLA in healthy donors. Study information: Later analysis reported that the roughly 120 validation repertoires shared the platform of the approximately 620 first-cohort repertoires. Study-level points and caveats: The classifier reportedly diagnosed cytomegalovirus status with high sensitivity and specificity.

Comments on this clone: The antigen is unknown.

V lost 1 base to trimming and J lost 1 base, with 13 bases between them. This CDR3 spans 15 amino acids. Per germline, CDR1 SQVTM and CDR2 ANQGSEA. The validation cohort, a group of over a hundred subjects, included the donors and was separate from the approximately 680-subject first cohort. Assay: immunoSEQ multiplex PCR; the TCRdb copy retains only in-frame clones and omits some. The sample lists tens of thousands of clones, more than 85% occurring once. The sequence came from a woman aged 30 to 39 in good health and CMV-seronegative. The sequencing input was PBMCs. The rearrangement joins TRBV29-1 to TRBJ1-2; possible D gene TRBD1, 6 bases. CDR3 sequence reads: CSVEAGTPYNYGYTF. The DNA for the CDR3 is TGCAGCGTTGAAGCAGGGACACCTTATAACTATGGCTACACCTTC. Filled out from reference TRBV29-1 and TRBJ1-2, the complete variable domain reads SAVISQKPSRDICQRGTSLTIQCQVDSQVTMMFWYRQQPGQSLTLIATANQGSEATYESGFVIDKFPISRPNLTFSTLTVSNMSPEDSSIYLCSVEAGTPYNYGYTFGSGTRLTVV.